What follows are 20 T cell receptor beta chains derived from one specimen sequenced in a study of shared clonotypes between healthy human individuals (dated by TCRdb to 2018 to 2021). The library came from the immunoSEQ multiplex PCR assay. This immuneACCESS table, as held by TCRdb, lists in-frame sequences with V and J called but not all clones. Of the missing ones, under half trace to an unresolved V gene in checked studies; the others have no known cause. This sample is represented by hundreds of thousands of clones; 90% to 95% of them were singletons. Roughly 22% of the sample is held by the ten biggest clonotypes. CD8 naive samples consisted of CD45RO-negative cells that were positively selected for CCR7, yielding a CD45RA+CCR7+ population without TemRA cells. The sequenced material came from naive CD8+ T cells sorted from blood. The cell subset or site label of this sample denotes: CD45RA+CCR7+. The receptors come from a man aged 30 to 39 in good health.

The V call is TRBV19, the J call TRBJ2-1, with D uncertain. The CDR3 is 13 amino acids. Germline CDR1 reads LNHDA; CDR2 reads SQIVND (reference sequence). V lost 4 bases and J 4 bases, leaving 8 bases between the germline ends. This CDR3 reads CASSSTAYNEQFF. The CDR3 nucleotides are TGTGCCAGTAGTAGTACAGCGTACAATGAGCAGTTCTTC.

The V gene is TRBV10-1, the J gene TRBJ2-7; possible D gene TRBD2, 5 bases. V lost 5 bases, J lost 3 bases, and 11 bases lay in between. The CDR3 has 13 residues. The germline V gene has CDR1 WNHNN and CDR2 SYGVQD (reference sequence). Written as DNA, the CDR3 is TGCGCCAGCAGTCCCGGGATACACTACGAGCAGTACTTC. It is translated as CASSPGIHYEQYF.

The chain couples TRBV9 to TRBJ2-3; perhaps TRBD2 as D (5 bases). The germline V gene has CDR1 SGDLS and CDR2 YYNGEE. Trimming shortened V by 0 bases and J by 1 base, and 12 bases separated the two germline ends. This CDR3 is built from 16 residues. In DNA, the CDR3 is TGTGCCAGCAGCGTAGTCGCGGGCTACGGCACAGATACGCAGTATTTT. This gives the protein CASSVVAGYGTDTQYF.

This chain connects TRBV5-6 to TRBJ2-1; no clear D gene. Germline CDR1 reads SGHDT; CDR2 reads YYEEEE. This CDR3 contains 13 residues. V was pared by 0 bases and J by 5 bases, with 6 bases between. The CDR3 sequence: CASSLVLNNEQFF. The DNA for the CDR3 is TGTGCCAGCAGCTTGGTTCTAAACAATGAGCAGTTCTTC.

V is TRBV19 and J is TRBJ2-7; TRBD1 agrees at 10 bases. CDR1 and CDR2 (germline): LNHDA, SQIVND (reference sequence). The CDR3 is 15 amino acids. Trimming removed 3 bases from V and 3 bases from J; junction bases left unmatched: 5. CDR3 protein: CASSITRTGGYEQYF. CDR3 bases: TGTGCCAGTAGTATCACACGGACAGGGGGCTACGAGCAGTACTTC.

As for this clone: The sample carries other DNA sequences with the same CDR3. This rearrangement joins TRBV9 to TRBJ1-2, with D tentatively TRBD1 (6 bases). The germline V gene encodes CDR1 SGDLS and CDR2 YYNGEE. The V and J ends lost 2 bases and 4 bases respectively, with 12 bases between them. CDR3 size: 14 residues. The CDR3 loop is CASSVGGGTYGYTF. CDR3 DNA: TGTGCCAGCAGCGTTGGAGGGGGAACCTATGGCTACACCTTC.

This clone has a single count. V is TRBV5-1 and J is TRBJ2-7, with a weak D call TRBD2 (5 bases). From germline, CDR1 is SGHRS and CDR2 YFSETQ. This CDR3 comprises 14 residues. The V gene lost 0 bases and the J gene lost 0 bases, with 7 bases spanning the gap. CDR3 amino acids: CASSLGRISYEQYF. The CDR3 bases are TGCGCCAGCAGCTTGGGGAGGATCTCCTACGAGCAGTACTTC.

The V call is TRBV27, the J call TRBJ2-1; 13 nucleotides align to TRBD2. V lost 2 bases, J lost 4 bases, and 17 bases stayed unmatched. Per germline, CDR1 MNHEY and CDR2 SMNVEV (reference sequence). The CDR3 is 21 residues long. The CDR3 nucleotides read TGTGCCAGCAGTTTAATTTATCGGACTAGCGGGAGTCCACGACGGTACAATGAGCAGTTCTTC. Translation gives CASSLIYRTSGSPRRYNEQFF.

V and J are TRBV14 and TRBJ2-1; D might be TRBD2 (5 bases). The CDR3 is made up of 18 amino acids. In germline, CDR1 is SGHDN, CDR2 FVKESK. V was clipped by 0 bases and J by 3 bases, with 18 bases between them. As DNA, the CDR3 is TGTGCCAGCAGCCAAGACGACCCGGCGAGGGCTTTCTACAATGAGCAGTTCTTC. It specifies CASSQDDPARAFYNEQFF.

The chain couples TRBV27 to TRBJ2-7; D is unclear. V was pared by 4 bases and J by 6 bases, with 25 bases between. CDR1 and CDR2 from the germline V gene are MNHEY and SMNVEV (reference sequence). CDR3 length: 17 amino acids. The CDR3 sequence: CASSCPKTQDRSIEQYF. In DNA, the CDR3 is TGTGCCAGCAGTTGCCCTAAGACCCAAGACCGCTCCATCGAGCAGTACTTC.

This rearrangement joins TRBV27 to TRBJ2-1; D unresolved. V shed 1 base and J shed 2 bases, with 9 bases lying between them. Germline V CDR1 and CDR2: MNHEY, SMNVEV (reference sequence). CDR3 length equals 15 residues. DNA for the CDR3: TGTGCCAGCAGTTTATTCGGCAGTACCTACAATGAGCAGTTCTTC. The encoded protein is CASSLFGSTYNEQFF.

The V and J genes are TRBV6-4 and TRBJ2-7; the match to TRBD1 covers 10 bases. Germline lookup yields CDR1 MRHNA and CDR2 SNTAGT. The CDR3 has 19 residues. With 0 bases clipped from V and 2 bases from J, the junction kept 13 bases outside the gene matches. The CDR3 nucleotides read TGTGCCAGCAGTGACTCGCATAATATCGACAGGGGGCGGACCTACGAGCAGTACTTC. As protein: CASSDSHNIDRGRTYEQYF.

This sequence joins TRBV5-4 and TRBJ2-4; D may be TRBD2 (5 bases). V lost 0 bases and J 5 bases, leaving 9 bases between the germline ends. There are 14 residues in the CDR3. CDR1 is SGHNT, CDR2 YYREEE, per germline (reference sequence). CDR3 sequence (DNA): TGTGCCAGCAGCTTGGAGGGAGAGGAAAACATTCAGTACTTC. The encoded protein is CASSLEGEENIQYF. Variable domain in full (rest from reference TRBV5-4 and TRBJ2-4): ETGVTQSPTHLIKTRGQQVTLRCSSQSGHNTVSWYQQALGQGPQFIFQYYREEENGRGNFPPRFSGLQFPNYSSELNVNALELDDSALYLCASSLEGEENIQYFGAGTRLSVL.

V usage is TRBV30 and J usage is TRBJ1-2; possibly TRBD1 for D (5 bases). The CDR3 totals 14 residues. In germline, CDR1 is GTSNPN, CDR2 SVGIG (reference sequence). Trimming took off 0 bases at V and 3 bases at J, with 11 bases between the two ends. The chain's CDR3 is CAWSVQTGDYGYTF. The CDR3, as DNA: TGTGCCTGGAGTGTACAGACGGGGGACTATGGCTACACCTTC.

DNA for the CDR3: TGTGCCAGCTCACCAAGGATCCACAATGAGCAGTTCTTC. It is translated as CASSPRIHNEQFF. The rearrangement uses TRBV18 and TRBJ2-1, with no clear D. The V and J ends lost 2 bases and 5 bases respectively, with 7 bases between them. CDR1 and CDR2 from the germline V gene are KGHSH and LQKENI. The CDR3 runs 13 residues.

This chain uses TRBV28 with TRBJ2-3; D possibly corresponds to TRBD2 (6 bases). CDR3 length: 17 amino acids. From germline, CDR1 is MDHEN and CDR2 SYDVKM. V was shortened by 9 bases and J by 2 bases, with 24 bases between the two germline ends. The CDR3 loop reads CASFPRLVDFVTDTQYF. The DNA of the CDR3 is TGTGCCAGTTTTCCTAGACTAGTCGACTTCGTCACAGATACGCAGTATTTT.

The rearrangement links TRBV19 to TRBJ2-7; 10 bases map to TRBD1. CDR1 and CDR2 from the germline V gene are LNHDA and SQIVND (reference sequence). With V trimmed by 8 bases and J by 3 bases, 10 bases remained unmatched. The CDR3 spans 15 residues. CDR3: CASSTGGEVIYEQYF. CDR3 coding DNA: TGTGCCAGTTCGACAGGGGGCGAAGTTATCTACGAGCAGTACTTC. The complete variable domain, with remaining parts taken from reference TRBV19 and TRBJ2-7, reads DGGITQSPKYLFRKEGQNVTLSCEQNLNHDAMYWYRQDPGQGLRLIYYSQIVNDFQKGDIAEGYSVSREKKESFPLTVTSAQKNPTAFYLCASSTGGEVIYEQYFGPGTRLTVT.

The chain recombines TRBV2 with TRBJ2-2, with D possibly being TRBD2 (5 bases). V was shortened by 4 bases and J by 6 bases, with 21 bases between the two germline ends. Germline CDR1 SNHLY, CDR2 FYNNEI. The CDR3 sequence is 17 residues long. Written as DNA, the CDR3 is TGTGCCAGCAGTGTATGGGCTAGATGGTCGAGGGCCGGGGAGCTGTTTTTT. Translation: CASSVWARWSRAGELFF.

The gene calls are TRBV5-6 and TRBJ1-1, with 7 bases fitting TRBD1. Trimming took 7 bases from V and 0 from J; bases not matched to a gene: 3. Germline CDR1 reads SGHDT; CDR2 reads YYEEEE. CDR3 length equals 13 residues. This CDR3 reads CASSQGVNTEAFF. The CDR3 DNA follows: TGTGCCAGCTCCCAGGGGGTGAACACTGAAGCTTTCTTT.

This clone was recorded a few times. This rearrangement joins TRBV27 to TRBJ2-5, with 7 nucleotides matching TRBD2. With V trimmed by 5 bases and J by 5 bases, 14 bases remained unmatched. This CDR3 spans 16 amino acids. Germline-derived CDR1 and CDR2 are MNHEY and SMNVEV (reference sequence). The CDR3 sequence: CASSKIRAGDLETQYF. The DNA of the CDR3 is TGTGCCAGCAGTAAGATACGGGCGGGAGACCTGGAGACCCAGTACTTC.